Following are 19 T cell receptor beta chains from one sample sequenced in a study of T cells after yellow fever vaccination. TCRdb recomputed calls from the 5' RACE reads with MiXCR, one row per CDR3 protein. The table shows some 400,000 distinct CDR3 sequences, with approximately 19% occurring only once. Sequencing was performed on PBMCs, taken before the yellow fever booster vaccination. These receptors were taken from a man aged 18 to 30 who received the YFV17D yellow fever vaccine.

This clonotype was recorded a few times. The CDR3 DNA is TGCGCCAGCAGCTTCGACAGGGGGTTGGATCACGAGCAGTACTTC. It is translated as CASSFDRGLDHEQYF. The gene calls are TRBV5-1 and TRBJ2-7, with 9 bases that match TRBD1. This CDR3 region has 15 residues. After removal of 2 bases from V and 5 bases from J, the junction contained 8 bases not matched to a gene. Germline V CDR1 and CDR2: SGHRS, YFSETQ. Variable domain in full (rest from reference TRBV5-1 and TRBJ2-7): KAGVTQTPRYLIKTRGQQVTLSCSPISGHRSVSWYQQTPGQGLQFLFEYFSETQRNKGNFPGRFSGRQFSNSRSEMNVSTLELGDSALYLCASSFDRGLDHEQYFGPGTRLTVT.

This clonotype was recorded a few times. This chain joins TRBV7-8 and TRBJ2-7; D is ambiguous. Trimming took off 5 bases at V and 3 bases at J, with 14 bases between the two ends. The CDR3 has 14 residues. Germline V gene sequence: CDR1 SGHVS, CDR2 FQNEAQ. The CDR3 here is CASSPESLGYEQYV. Written as DNA, the CDR3 is TGTGCCAGCAGCCCCGAATCTTTGGGCTACGAGCAGTACGTC.

The gene calls are TRBV12-3 or TRBV12-4 and TRBJ2-1, with D unresolved. The CDR3 is 12 residues long. The V end was cut by 6 bases, the J end by 6 bases, with 9 bases between. CDR3 region: CASRSGPNEQFF. The CDR3, as DNA: TGTGCCAGCAGGTCCGGACCCAATGAGCAGTTCTTC.

The chain carries TRBV11-2 and TRBJ2-2; tentatively, D is TRBD1 (5 bases). The CDR3 is 12 amino acids. Germline V gives CDR1 SGHAT, CDR2 FQNNGV. Trimming pared 4 bases from V and 8 bases from J, leaving 8 bases between. The CDR3 nucleotides read TGTGCCAGCAGCTCGACAGTGGGGGAGCTGTTTTTT. It specifies CASSSTVGELFF.

This clonotype has only a few counts. This sequence joins TRBV5-1 and TRBJ2-3, with 7 bases lining up with TRBD2. The CDR3 contains 16 residues. The germline gives CDR1 SGHRS, CDR2 YFSETQ. Trimming cost V 2 bases and J 5 bases; bases outside gene matches: 11. The chain's CDR3 is CASSFFSGADGDTQYF. The CDR3 coding sequence is TGCGCCAGCAGCTTTTTCAGCGGGGCGGACGGAGATACGCAGTATTTT.

In its sample, this clonotype was seen a few times. The chain is built from TRBV7-9 and TRBJ2-5, with D unclear. This CDR3 has 11 residues. Trimming left V 8 bases short and J 7 bases short, with 11 bases between. Germline V lookup: CDR1 SEHNR, CDR2 FQNEAQ (reference sequence). The CDR3 nucleotides read TGTGCCAGCTGCCTCGGAGTGACCCAGTACTTC. It specifies CASCLGVTQYF.

The chain couples TRBV24-1 to TRBJ2-7; 7 bases fit TRBD1. V was pared by 1 base and J by 3 bases, with 5 bases of the junction left unmatched. Germline V lookup: CDR1 KGHDR, CDR2 SFDVKD. This CDR3 region has 15 residues. CDR3 sequence: CATSDFGQANYEQYV. CDR3 coding DNA: TGTGCCACCAGTGATTTCGGACAGGCCAACTACGAGCAGTACGTC.

The rearrangement joins TRBV6-6 to TRBJ2-1; perhaps TRBD1 as D (6 bases). V gave up 2 bases and J gave up 15 bases, with 17 bases separating them. Germline-derived CDR1 and CDR2 are MNHNY and SVGAGI (reference sequence). The length of the CDR3 is 13 residues. In DNA, the CDR3 is TGTGCCAGCAGTTACAGTACCGGGACAAGGGGGTTCTTC. The encoded protein is CASSYSTGTRGFF.

The gene calls are TRBV2 and TRBJ2-3; 10 nucleotides align to TRBD1. V was pared by 8 bases and J by 2 bases, with 4 bases of the junction left unmatched. Germline CDR1 is SNHLY and CDR2 is FYNNEI. This CDR3 is 14 amino acids long. The CDR3 sequence: CASGRQGATDTQYF. CDR3 DNA sequence: TGTGCCAGCGGTCGACAGGGGGCCACAGATACGCAGTATTTT.

This clonotype was seen many times. The genes are TRBV7-2 and TRBJ1-5; no clear D. The CDR3 spans 13 residues. Germline assignment: CDR1 SGHTA and CDR2 FQGNSA. V was clipped by 8 bases and J by 2 bases, with 10 bases between them. The CDR3, as DNA: TGTGCCAGCGGGGTACGAGGCAATCAGCCCCAGCATTTT. Protein product: CASGVRGNQPQHF.

This clonotype has a handful of counts. The chain recombines TRBV6-5 with TRBJ2-5, with TRBD1 identical over 7 bases. The CDR3 runs to 16 residues. Germline assignment: CDR1 MNHEY and CDR2 SVGAGI. The trim removed 0 bases at V and 5 bases at J, leaving 9 bases unmatched. CDR3 DNA sequence: TGTGCCAGCAGTTACTCTATAGGGGACAGTTGGGAGACCCAGTACTTC. Protein: CASSYSIGDSWETQYF.

The V and J genes are TRBV7-2 and TRBJ2-3, with 13 bases matching TRBD2. This CDR3 spans 16 amino acids. CDR1 is SGHTA and CDR2 is FQGNSA in the germline V gene. The trim removed 5 bases at V and 3 bases at J, leaving 5 bases unmatched. The CDR3, as DNA: TGTGCCAGCAGCACCCGGACTAGCGGGGGAACAGATACGCAGTATTTT. Translated, it gives CASSTRTSGGTDTQYF.

The chain joins TRBV7-9 to TRBJ1-2; D might be TRBD1 (6 bases). From germline, CDR1 is SEHNR and CDR2 FQNEAQ (reference sequence). This CDR3 comprises 14 residues. V was pared by 5 bases and J by 5 bases, with 15 bases between. CDR3 DNA: TGTGCCAGCAGCCCGAGGGACATCCATTATGGCTACACCTTC. It is translated as CASSPRDIHYGYTF.

In its sample, this clonotype was seen a few times. The gene calls are TRBV5-1 and TRBJ2-3; tentatively, D is TRBD1 or TRBD2 (5 bases each). The ends were cut back, 4 bases at V and 3 bases at J, with 15 bases in the middle. CDR1 and CDR2 from the germline V gene are SGHRS and YFSETQ. The CDR3 totals 15 residues. In DNA form, the CDR3 reads TGCGCCAGCAGCCTATCCGGGACGATAACAGATACGCAGTATTTT. Encoded protein: CASSLSGTITDTQYF.

The genes are TRBV6-5 and TRBJ2-6; 7 nucleotides line up with TRBD2. Germline trimming cut 6 bases from V and 0 bases from J; bases unmatched to any gene: 11. The CDR3 length is 18 residues. Germline loops: CDR1 MNHEY, CDR2 SVGAGI. Written as DNA, the CDR3 is TGTGCCAGCAGGCCCCTCGGGGGACTAATCTCTGGGGCCAACGTCCTGACTTTC. Amino acids: CASRPLGGLISGANVLTF.

This clonotype has more than one count but fewer than ten. The chain uses TRBV5-1 and TRBJ2-3; 7 nucleotides align to TRBD2. The CDR3 totals 14 residues. V was clipped by 3 bases and J by 1 base; unmatched bases: 2. Germline CDR1 and CDR2: SGHRS and YFSETQ. The CDR3 is CASSSAGGTDTQYF. CDR3 sequence (DNA): TGCGCCAGCAGCTCCGCGGGGGGCACAGATACGCAGTATTTT.

This clonotype turned up a few times. This chain uses TRBV20-1 with TRBJ2-5, with 9 bases identical to TRBD1. This CDR3 has 13 amino acids. Trimming cost V 3 bases and J 4 bases; bases outside gene matches: 3. In germline, CDR1 is DFQATT, CDR2 SNEGSKA (reference sequence). The CDR3 nucleotides read TGCAGTGCTAGGACAGGGGGTCGAGAGACCCAGTACTTC. Amino acid sequence: CSARTGGRETQYF.

This clonotype was seen a few times. The chain couples TRBV29-1 to TRBJ1-2, with TRBD1 identical over 9 bases. The length of the CDR3 is 13 residues. Germline V gives CDR1 SQVTM, CDR2 ANQGSEA. Unmatched junction bases numbered 1, after V lost 1 base and J lost 4 bases. The CDR3 DNA sequence: TGCAGCGTTGAAGCGGGACAGGGCTATGGCTACACCTTC. Translation gives CSVEAGQGYGYTF.

The table lists this clonotype with a few counts. CDR3 loop: CASSQTSGGVQETQYF. The CDR3 DNA reads TGTGCCAGCAGCCAAACTAGCGGGGGGGTCCAAGAGACCCAGTACTTC. This chain uses TRBV4-2 with TRBJ2-5; TRBD2 aligns across 13 bases. The CDR3 runs 16 residues. Germline loops: CDR1 LGHNA, CDR2 YNFKEQ. V lost 2 bases to trimming and J lost 1 base; unmatched junction nucleotides: 1.